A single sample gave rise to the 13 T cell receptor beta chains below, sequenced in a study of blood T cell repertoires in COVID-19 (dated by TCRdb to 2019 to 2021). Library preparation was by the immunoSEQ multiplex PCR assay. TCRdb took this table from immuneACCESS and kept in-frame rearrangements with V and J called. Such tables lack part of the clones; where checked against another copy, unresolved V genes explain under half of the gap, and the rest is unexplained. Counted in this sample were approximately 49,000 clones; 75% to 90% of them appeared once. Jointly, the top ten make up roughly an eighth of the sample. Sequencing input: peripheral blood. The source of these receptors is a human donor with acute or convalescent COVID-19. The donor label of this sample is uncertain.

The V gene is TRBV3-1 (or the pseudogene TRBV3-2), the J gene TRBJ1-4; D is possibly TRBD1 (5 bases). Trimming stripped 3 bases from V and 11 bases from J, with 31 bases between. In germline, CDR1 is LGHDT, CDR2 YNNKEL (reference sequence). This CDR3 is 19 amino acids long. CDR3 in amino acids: CASSQSSGGSGDRTLKLFF. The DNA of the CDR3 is TGTGCCAGCAGCCAGAGCTCGGGTGGGAGCGGGGACCGAACCCTCAAACTGTTTTTT.

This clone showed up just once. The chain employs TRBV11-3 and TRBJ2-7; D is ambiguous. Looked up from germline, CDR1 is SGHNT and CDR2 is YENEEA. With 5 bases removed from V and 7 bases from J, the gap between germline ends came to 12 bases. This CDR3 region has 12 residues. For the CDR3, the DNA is TGTGCCAGCAGCCGCGCCTCTTGGGAGCAGTACTTC. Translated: CASSRASWEQYF.

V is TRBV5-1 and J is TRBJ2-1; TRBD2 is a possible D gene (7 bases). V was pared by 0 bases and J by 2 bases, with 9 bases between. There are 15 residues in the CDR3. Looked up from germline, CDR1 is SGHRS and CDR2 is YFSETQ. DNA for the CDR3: TGCGCCAGCAGCTTGGAGGGGGGGCCCTACAATGAGCAGTTCTTC. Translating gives CASSLEGGPYNEQFF.

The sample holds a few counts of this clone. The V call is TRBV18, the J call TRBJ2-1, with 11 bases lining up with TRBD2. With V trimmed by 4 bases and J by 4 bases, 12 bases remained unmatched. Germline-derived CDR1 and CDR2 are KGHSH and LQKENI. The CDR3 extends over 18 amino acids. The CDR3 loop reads CASSLGPRGLAVYNEQFF. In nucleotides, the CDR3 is TGTGCCAGCTCACTTGGCCCAAGGGGACTAGCGGTTTACAATGAGCAGTTCTTC.

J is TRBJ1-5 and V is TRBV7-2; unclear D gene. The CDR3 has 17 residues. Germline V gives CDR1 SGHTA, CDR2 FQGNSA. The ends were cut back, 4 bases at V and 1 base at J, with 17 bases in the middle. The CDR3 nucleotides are TGTGCCAGCAGCTCTTTTCTCTCGGGATTGAGCAATCAGCCCCAGCATTTT. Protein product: CASSSFLSGLSNQPQHF.

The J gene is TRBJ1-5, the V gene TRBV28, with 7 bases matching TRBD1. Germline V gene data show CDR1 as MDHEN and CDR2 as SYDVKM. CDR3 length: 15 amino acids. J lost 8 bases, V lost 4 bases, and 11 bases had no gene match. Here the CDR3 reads CASSSPQGLGEPQHF. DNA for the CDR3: TGTGCCAGCAGTTCCCCACAGGGGCTGGGGGAGCCCCAGCATTTT.

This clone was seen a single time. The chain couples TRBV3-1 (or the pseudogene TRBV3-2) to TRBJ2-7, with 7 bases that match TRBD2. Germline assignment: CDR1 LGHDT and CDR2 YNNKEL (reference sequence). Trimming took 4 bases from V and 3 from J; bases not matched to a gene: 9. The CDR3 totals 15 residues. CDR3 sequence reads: CASSRGLVWGYEQYF. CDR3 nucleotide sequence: TGTGCCAGCAGCCGTGGACTAGTTTGGGGCTACGAGCAGTACTTC.

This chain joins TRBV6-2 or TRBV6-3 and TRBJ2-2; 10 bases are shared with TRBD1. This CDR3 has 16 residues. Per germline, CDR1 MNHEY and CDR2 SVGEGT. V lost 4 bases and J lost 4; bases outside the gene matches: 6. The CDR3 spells CASSSPGQGTTGELFF. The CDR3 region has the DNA TGTGCCAGCAGTTCTCCGGGACAGGGGACCACCGGGGAGCTGTTTTTT.

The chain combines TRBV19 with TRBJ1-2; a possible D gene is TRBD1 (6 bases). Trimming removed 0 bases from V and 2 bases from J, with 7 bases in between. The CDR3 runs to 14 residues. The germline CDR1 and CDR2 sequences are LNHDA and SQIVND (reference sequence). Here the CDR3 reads CASSIEGGNYGYTF. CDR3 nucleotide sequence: TGTGCCAGTAGTATAGAAGGGGGAAACTATGGCTACACCTTC.

CDR3 residues: CASSLNRDSNQPQHF. For the CDR3, the DNA is TGTGCCAGCAGTTTAAACAGAGATAGCAATCAGCCCCAGCATTTT. The rearrangement joins TRBV6-5 to TRBJ1-5; D is undetermined. V gave up 4 bases and J gave up 0 bases, with 10 bases separating them. The germline V gene has CDR1 MNHEY and CDR2 SVGAGI. This CDR3 spans 15 amino acids.

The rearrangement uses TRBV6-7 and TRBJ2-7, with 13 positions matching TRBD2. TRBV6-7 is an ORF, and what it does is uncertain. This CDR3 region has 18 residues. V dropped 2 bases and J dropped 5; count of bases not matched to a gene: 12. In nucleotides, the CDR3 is TGTGCCAGCAGTTACCACAGAAGGACTAGCGGGAGTGTCCACGAGCAGTACTTC. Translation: CASSYHRRTSGSVHEQYF.

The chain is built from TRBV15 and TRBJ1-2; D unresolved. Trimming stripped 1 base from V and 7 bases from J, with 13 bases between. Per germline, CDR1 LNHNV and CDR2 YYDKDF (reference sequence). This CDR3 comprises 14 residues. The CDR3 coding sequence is TGTGCCACCAGCAGAGGGCGGGGATCCTTTGGCTACACCTTC. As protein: CATSRGRGSFGYTF. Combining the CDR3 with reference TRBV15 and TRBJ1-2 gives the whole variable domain DAMVIQNPRYQVTQFGKPVTLSCSQTLNHNVMYWYQQKSSQAPKLLFHYYDKDFNNEADTPDNFQSRRPNTSFCFLDIRSPGLGDTAMYLCATSRGRGSFGYTFGSGTRLTVV.

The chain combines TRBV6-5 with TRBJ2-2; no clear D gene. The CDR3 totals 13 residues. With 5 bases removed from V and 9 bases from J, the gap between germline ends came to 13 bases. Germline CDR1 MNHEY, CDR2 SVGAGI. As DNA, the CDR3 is TGTGCCAGCAGTACAGACCAACACAGGGAGCTGTTTTTT. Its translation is CASSTDQHRELFF.